The 26 T cell receptor beta chains in this list originate from one sample, sequenced in a study of T cell responses to AZD1222 COVID-19 vaccine. Sequencing was performed with immunoSEQ multiplex PCR; in TCRdb, only in-frame clones are kept and a portion is missing. The profile shows approximately 180,000 clones, about 90% of them singletons. The sequenced sample was peripheral blood, obtained 28 days after the second dose of the MenACWY control vaccine. All receptors come from an adult who received the MenACWY meningococcal vaccine as a control.

This chain uses TRBV4-1 with TRBJ1-2, with 7 nucleotides matching TRBD1. Germline loops: CDR1 MGHRA, CDR2 YSYEKL. The junction had 13 bases not matched to a gene; V was cut back by 5 bases and J by 4 bases. The CDR3 is 16 residues long. The CDR3 DNA follows: TGCGCCAGCAGCGACAGACGACAGGGAACAGGCTATGGCTACACCTTC. This encodes CASSDRRQGTGYGYTF.

The chain uses TRBV6-5 and TRBJ2-1; D might be TRBD1 or TRBD2, each matching 5 bases. Per germline, CDR1 MNHEY and CDR2 SVGAGI. CDR3 size: 13 residues. Trimming cost V 8 bases and J 6 bases, with 14 bases left between them. The DNA for the CDR3 is TGTGCCAGCCGGCAAGTGGGACGCAATGAGCAGTTCTTC. Translated: CASRQVGRNEQFF.

V and J are TRBV27 and TRBJ1-5, with TRBD1 matching 7 bases. Germline CDR1 and CDR2: MNHEY and SMNVEV (reference sequence). V shed 8 bases, J shed 4 bases, and the junction held 11 bases outside the gene matches. The CDR3 runs 15 residues. Here the CDR3 DNA reads TGTGCCAGCCGAACCGACAGGGAGGGAAATCAGCCCCAGCATTTT. It encodes CASRTDREGNQPQHF.

V gene TRBV4-3 combines with J gene TRBJ1-6; D is unresolved. Germline CDR1 is LGHNA and CDR2 is YSLEER. The germline V and J ends were trimmed by 1 base and 1 base, with 8 bases remaining between them. This CDR3 comprises 16 residues. Here the CDR3 DNA reads TGCGCCAGCAGCCAAGCACTGTCTTCCTATAATTCACCCCTCCACTTT. Translating gives CASSQALSSYNSPLHF.

The rearrangement uses TRBV27 and TRBJ1-1, with TRBD1 matching 9 bases. This CDR3 region has 18 residues. Germline-derived CDR1 and CDR2 are MNHEY and SMNVEV (reference sequence). The V segment lost 3 bases and the J segment 1 base; nucleotides outside the gene matches: 12. The CDR3 DNA reads TGTGCCAGCAGTTTGTTGGGGACAGGGCTAGGCGAGAACACTGAAGCTTTCTTT. Translation gives CASSLLGTGLGENTEAFF.

The chain joins TRBV6-5 to TRBJ1-1; D might be TRBD1 (6 bases). The CDR3 runs 15 residues. Germline V lookup: CDR1 MNHEY, CDR2 SVGAGI. Trimming pared 6 bases from V and 4 bases from J, leaving 18 bases between. In DNA, the CDR3 is TGTGCCAGCAGACACAGTCGAACAGGGAGCACTGAAGCTTTCTTT. It encodes CASRHSRTGSTEAFF.

This clone was picked up a small number of times. This rearrangement joins TRBV28 to TRBJ2-7, with D possibly being TRBD1 (5 bases). The CDR3 consists of 14 residues. Germline CDR1 reads MDHEN; CDR2 reads SYDVKM. V shed 5 bases and J shed 1 base, with 12 bases lying between them. The DNA for the CDR3 is TGTGCCAGCAGTACCCTGACAGAGTCCTACGAGCAGTACTTC. Translation gives CASSTLTESYEQYF.

The rearrangement links TRBV4-3 to TRBJ2-1, with a tentative D call TRBD2 (6 bases). The germline V and J ends were trimmed by 1 base and 2 bases, with 15 bases remaining between them. CDR1 and CDR2 from the germline V gene are LGHNA and YSLEER. The CDR3 is 17 residues long. The CDR3 region has the DNA TGCGCCAGCAGCCAAGGGTTGGGGGGACTCGCCTACAATGAGCAGTTCTTC. Translated: CASSQGLGGLAYNEQFF.

The chain couples TRBV18 to TRBJ1-2; the match to TRBD1 covers 10 bases. V lost 10 bases and J lost 4; bases outside the gene matches: 15. The CDR3 is 16 amino acids. Germline V gene sequence: CDR1 KGHSH, CDR2 LQKENI. The CDR3 sequence: CATLEGQGTLGYGYTF. The CDR3 nucleotides read TGTGCCACCCTCGAGGGACAGGGGACCCTGGGCTATGGCTACACCTTC.

This clone was seen only once. This chain uses TRBV4-2 with TRBJ2-1; maybe TRBD2 (6 bases). Trimming left V 4 bases short and J 4 bases short, with 14 bases between. Germline loops: CDR1 LGHNA, CDR2 YNFKEQ. The CDR3 has 15 amino acids. The CDR3 protein is CASSPNPGVYNEQFF. CDR3 coding DNA: TGTGCCAGCAGCCCCAACCCGGGGGTATACAATGAGCAGTTCTTC.

This chain links TRBV24-1 with TRBJ2-7; D gene ambiguous. The germline V gene has CDR1 KGHDR and CDR2 SFDVKD. V shed 4 bases and J shed 0 bases, with 6 bases lying between them. CDR3 length: 13 amino acids. The CDR3 is CATSESYSYEQYF. The DNA for the CDR3 is TGTGCCACCAGTGAGTCTTACTCCTACGAGCAGTACTTC.

This chain joins TRBV28 and TRBJ1-1, with D possibly being TRBD1 (5 bases). CDR1 is MDHEN and CDR2 is SYDVKM in the germline V gene. Between the trimmed V and J ends, which lost 7 bases and 3 bases, there was a span of 15 bases. The CDR3 is 14 amino acids. For the CDR3, the DNA is TGTGCCAGCATCCCTGGGGGGGACTACACTGAAGCTTTCTTT. Protein product: CASIPGGDYTEAFF. Complete variable domain (other parts from reference TRBV28 and TRBJ1-1): DVKVTQSSRYLVKRTGEKVFLECVQDMDHENMFWYRQDPGLGLRLIYFSYDVKMKEKGDIPEGYSVSREKKERFSLILESASTNQTSMYLCASIPGGDYTEAFFGQGTRLTVV.

The rearrangement uses TRBV7-2 and TRBJ1-5; D is uncertain. The V end was cut by 3 bases, the J end by 4 bases, with 10 bases between. The V gene's germline CDR1 is SGHTA and CDR2 FQGNSA. This CDR3 has 14 residues. CDR3 sequence: CASSFGTENQPQHF. Here the CDR3 DNA reads TGTGCCAGCAGCTTCGGCACTGAGAATCAGCCCCAGCATTTT.

V and J are TRBV29-1 and TRBJ1-1; 7 nucleotides agree with TRBD1. Per the germline V gene, CDR1 is SQVTM and CDR2 is ANQGSEA. With V trimmed by 6 bases and J by 0 bases, 7 bases remained unmatched. The CDR3 spans 14 residues. The CDR3 DNA is TGCAGCGTCACTCCAGGGGGGGTGAACACTGAAGCTTTCTTT. Its protein is CSVTPGGVNTEAFF. Drawing the rest from reference TRBV29-1 and TRBJ1-1, the complete variable domain is SAVISQKPSRDICQRGTSLTIQCQVDSQVTMMFWYRQQPGQSLTLIATANQGSEATYESGFVIDKFPISRPNLTFSTLTVSNMSPEDSSIYLCSVTPGGVNTEAFFGQGTRLTVV.

The chain joins TRBV25-1 to TRBJ2-7, with a weak D call TRBD1 (5 bases). Germline V gene sequence: CDR1 MGHDK, CDR2 SYGVNS. Deletions cut 4 bases from V and 3 bases from J, with 13 bases between. The CDR3 is made up of 14 amino acids. The CDR3 sequence is CASSAWGRYYEQYF. The CDR3 DNA sequence: TGTGCCAGCAGTGCGTGGGGCAGATACTACGAGCAGTACTTC.

V usage is TRBV5-4 and J usage is TRBJ2-7, with 9 nucleotides matching TRBD2. V dropped 1 base and J dropped 7; count of bases not matched to a gene: 0. Germline V gene sequence: CDR1 SGHNT, CDR2 YYREEE (reference sequence). The CDR3 is 12 amino acids. For the CDR3, the DNA is TGTGCCAGCAGCTTGACTAGCGGGGAGCAGTACTTC. This sequence encodes CASSLTSGEQYF.

There are a few counts of this clone. The V gene is TRBV7-2, the J gene TRBJ2-7, with D unresolved. The germline V gene has CDR1 SGHTA and CDR2 FQGNSA. The V end lost 1 base, the J end lost 7 bases, and 5 bases lay between the germline ends. The CDR3 is 11 amino acids. CDR3 nucleotides: TGTGCCAGCAGCTTAGTAGGAGAGCAGTACTTC. This encodes CASSLVGEQYF.

The chain carries TRBV5-1 and TRBJ1-2; 8 bases are a match to TRBD1. There are 15 residues in the CDR3. CDR1 is SGHRS, CDR2 YFSETQ, per germline. The junction had 6 bases not matched to a gene; V was cut back by 1 base and J by 4 bases. The CDR3 DNA reads TGCGCCAGCAGCTTGTCGACAGGGGCTGGCTATGGCTACACCTTC. Protein sequence: CASSLSTGAGYGYTF.

The chain carries TRBV19 and TRBJ1-1; unclear D gene. V dropped 2 bases and J dropped 5 bases, with 18 bases sitting between them. This CDR3 is built from 16 residues. The germline V gene has CDR1 LNHDA and CDR2 SQIVND (reference sequence). CDR3 coding DNA: TGTGCCAGTAGTATATTGGGAGGACGGCTGGGGACTGAAGCTTTCTTT. Residues: CASSILGGRLGTEAFF.

The chain joins TRBV18 to TRBJ2-7; a weak D match, TRBD1 (6 bases). This CDR3 has 13 residues. Germline loops: CDR1 KGHSH, CDR2 LQKENI. Between the trimmed V and J ends, which lost 6 bases and 2 bases, there was a span of 11 bases. CDR3 region: CASSRQDTYEQYF. CDR3 nucleotides: TGTGCCAGCTCGCGACAGGATACCTACGAGCAGTACTTC.

This clone has only a few counts. The chain combines TRBV7-8 with TRBJ2-1; 15 positions match TRBD2. CDR3 length: 22 residues. In germline, CDR1 is SGHVS, CDR2 FQNEAQ. J lost 3 bases, V lost 0 bases, and 15 bases had no gene match. CDR3 region: CASSLARKGTSGRRLGYNEQFF. In DNA form, the CDR3 reads TGTGCCAGCAGCTTAGCGCGAAAAGGGACTAGCGGGAGGAGACTTGGCTACAATGAGCAGTTCTTC. The entire variable domain, with the rest obtained from reference TRBV7-8 and TRBJ2-1, is as follows: GAGVSQSPRYKVAKRGQDVALRCDPISGHVSLFWYQQALGQGPEFLTYFQNEAQLDKSGLPSDRFFAERPEGSVSTLKIQRTQQEDSAVYLCASSLARKGTSGRRLGYNEQFFGPGTRLTVL.

CDR3 in amino acids: CASSRGGQGNQPQHF. The CDR3 nucleotides read TGTGCCAGCAGCCGAGGTGGACAGGGAAATCAGCCCCAGCATTTT. J is TRBJ1-5 and V is TRBV3-1 (or the pseudogene TRBV3-2); TRBD1 matches 8 bases. V shed 4 bases and J 4 bases; nucleotides not matched to a gene: 6. This CDR3 has 15 residues. Germline CDR1 is LGHDT and CDR2 is YNNKEL (reference sequence).

The rearrangement links TRBV7-7 to TRBJ2-3; D could derive from TRBD1 or TRBD2 (5 bases each). The CDR3 sequence is 15 residues long. Trimming pared 1 base from V and 2 bases from J, leaving 10 bases between. The germline V gene encodes CDR1 SSHAT and CDR2 FNYEAQ (reference sequence). The CDR3 nucleotides are TGTGCCAGCAGCTTAGGAGGGACCCTCACAGATACGCAGTATTTT. Translation: CASSLGGTLTDTQYF.

The J gene is TRBJ1-5, the V gene TRBV28; the match to TRBD1 covers 8 bases. The CDR3 contains 14 residues. CDR1 is MDHEN and CDR2 is SYDVKM in the germline V gene. Trimming at V came to 5 bases and at J to 3 bases, leaving 3 bases not matched to a gene. CDR3 DNA: TGTGCCAGCAGTCTGACAGGGGACAATCAGCCCCAGCATTTT. Protein product: CASSLTGDNQPQHF.

The rearrangement joins TRBV2 to TRBJ1-5, with a tentative D call TRBD1 (5 bases). The ends were cut back, 6 bases at V and 3 bases at J, with 9 bases in the middle. The CDR3 has 13 amino acids. Germline assignment: CDR1 SNHLY and CDR2 FYNNEI. The CDR3 coding sequence is TGTGCCAGCAGACGGGACCCCAATCAGCCCCAGCATTTT. Translated, it gives CASRRDPNQPQHF.

The chain uses TRBV5-1 and TRBJ1-2; 11 bases are a match to TRBD1. The CDR3 spans 17 residues. Germline CDR1 is SGHRS and CDR2 is YFSETQ. V lost 4 bases, J lost 7 bases, and 15 bases stayed unmatched. This CDR3 is CASSRTPVTDRGLGYTF. As DNA, the CDR3 is TGCGCCAGCAGCCGGACCCCTGTGACGGACAGGGGGCTTGGCTACACCTTC.